These T cell receptor beta chains were read from a single sample in a study of cytomegalovirus exposure and HLA in healthy donors. The table came from immunoSEQ multiplex PCR; TCRdb's copy has only in-frame clones and leaves some out. The sample records about 190,000 clones, approximately 78% being singletons. The sequencing input was PBMCs. The source is a woman aged 18 to 35 in good health and CMV-seronegative. The CDR3 runs from the conserved cysteine through the conserved F or W. The order of the fields is clone size, V gene, J gene, D gene, CDR3 protein, CDR3 DNA. The D gene is left open where the match is weak. Clone sizes are given selectively: once, few, many, or a class where the clone is expanded.

.	TRBV5-4	TRBJ1-3	.	CASSSLGAHSGNTIYF	TGTGCCAGCAGCTCCCTCGGAGCCCACTCTGGAAACACCATATATTTT
.	TRBV7-2	TRBJ2-3	TRBD2	CASSPGLAGDVDTQYF	TGTGCCAGCAGCCCGGGTCTAGCGGGAGACGTAGATACGCAGTATTTT
.	TRBV19	TRBJ1-1	.	CASSLRGTEAFF	TGTGCCAGTAGTCTCCGGGGCACTGAAGCTTTCTTT
.	TRBV7-9	TRBJ1-1	.	CASSLGEDTEAFF	TGTGCCAGCAGCTTAGGGGAGGACACTGAAGCTTTCTTT
.	TRBV7-8	TRBJ1-1	.	CASREPMNTEAFF	TGTGCCAGCAGGGAGCCAATGAACACTGAAGCTTTCTTT
.	TRBV10-2	TRBJ2-7	.	CASSSGRNSYEQYF	TGCGCCAGCAGTTCAGGCAGGAACTCCTACGAGCAGTACTTC
.	TRBV5-1	TRBJ2-7	.	CASRWAGTTYEQYF	TGCGCCAGCAGATGGGCAGGAACAACCTACGAGCAGTACTTC
.	TRBV27	TRBJ1-5	.	CASSLRGWNQPQHF	TGTGCCAGCAGTTTACGGGGGTGGAATCAGCCCCAGCATTTT
.	TRBV15	TRBJ2-2	.	CATLGPASNTGELFF	TGTGCCACCCTGGGGCCAGCATCGAACACCGGGGAGCTGTTTTTT
.	TRBV6-6	TRBJ2-1	.	CASSLLGGGTYNEQFF	TGTGCCAGCAGTCTACTGGGGGGAGGCACCTACAATGAGCAGTTCTTC
.	TRBV5-4	TRBJ2-3	.	CASSSEGTDTQYF	TGTGCCAGCAGCTCCGAGGGCACAGATACGCAGTATTTT
.	TRBV6-5	TRBJ1-1	TRBD1	CASSFLGQGLNTEAFF	TGTGCCAGCAGTTTCTTGGGACAGGGGCTGAACACTGAAGCTTTCTTT
.	TRBV11-2	TRBJ2-7	TRBD1	CASSKRTGQSSYEQYF	TGTGCCAGCAGCAAAAGGACAGGACAAAGCTCCTACGAGCAGTACTTC
.	TRBV28	TRBJ1-6	TRBD1	CASRRGQGASPLHF	TGTGCCAGCAGGAGGGGACAGGGGGCTTCACCCCTCCACTTT
.	TRBV27	TRBJ1-4	.	CASSYDPGGLGEKLFF	TGTGCCAGCAGTTACGACCCCGGGGGATTAGGAGAAAAACTGTTTTTT
.	TRBV15	TRBJ2-2	TRBD2	CATSRGEGAGTGELFF	TGTGCCACCAGCAGAGGGGAGGGCGCGGGCACCGGGGAGCTGTTTTTT
.	TRBV4-1	TRBJ2-5	.	CASSQDLRAGRETQYF	TGCGCCAGCAGCCAAGATTTAAGGGCAGGGAGGGAGACCCAGTACTTC
.	TRBV29-1	TRBJ1-6	.	CSPVWSGISPLHF	TGCAGCCCTGTATGGTCCGGGATCTCACCCCTCCACTTT
.	TRBV6-6	TRBJ2-2	TRBD1	CASTDRGTGGFGELFF	TGTGCCAGCACCGACCGCGGGACAGGGGGTTTCGGGGAGCTGTTTTTT
.	TRBV7-8	TRBJ2-3	TRBD2	CASSNRGGGTDTQYF	TGTGCCAGCAGCAACCGGGGGGGCGGCACAGATACGCAGTATTTT
.	TRBV9	TRBJ1-2	TRBD1	CASSVDTGGYGYTF	TGTGCCAGCAGCGTAGACACAGGGGGCTATGGCTACACCTTC
once	TRBV7-9	TRBJ1-1	TRBD1	CASSGTDKNTEAFF	TGTGCCAGCAGTGGGACAGACAAGAACACTGAAGCTTTCTTT
few	TRBV6-6	TRBJ1-1	.	CASRSYPGQGNTEAFF	TGTGCCAGCAGAAGCTATCCGGGACAAGGAAACACTGAAGCTTTCTTT